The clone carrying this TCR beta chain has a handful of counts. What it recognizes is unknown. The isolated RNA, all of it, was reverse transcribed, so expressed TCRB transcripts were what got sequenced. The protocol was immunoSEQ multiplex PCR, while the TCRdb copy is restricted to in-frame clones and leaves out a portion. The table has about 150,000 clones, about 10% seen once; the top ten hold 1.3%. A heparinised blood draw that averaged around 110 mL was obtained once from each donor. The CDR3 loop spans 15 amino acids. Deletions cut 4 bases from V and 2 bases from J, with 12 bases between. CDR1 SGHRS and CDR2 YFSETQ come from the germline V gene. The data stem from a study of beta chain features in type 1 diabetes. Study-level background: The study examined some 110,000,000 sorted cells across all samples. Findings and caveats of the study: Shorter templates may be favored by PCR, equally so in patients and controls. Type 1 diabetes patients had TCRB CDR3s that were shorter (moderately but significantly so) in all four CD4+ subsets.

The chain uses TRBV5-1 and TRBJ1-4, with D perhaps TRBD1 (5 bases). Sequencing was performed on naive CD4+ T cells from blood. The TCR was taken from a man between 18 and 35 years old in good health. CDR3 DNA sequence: TGCGCCAGCAGCCTCCTTGGGGGGACTAATGAAAAACTGTTTTTT. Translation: CASSLLGGTNEKLFF.